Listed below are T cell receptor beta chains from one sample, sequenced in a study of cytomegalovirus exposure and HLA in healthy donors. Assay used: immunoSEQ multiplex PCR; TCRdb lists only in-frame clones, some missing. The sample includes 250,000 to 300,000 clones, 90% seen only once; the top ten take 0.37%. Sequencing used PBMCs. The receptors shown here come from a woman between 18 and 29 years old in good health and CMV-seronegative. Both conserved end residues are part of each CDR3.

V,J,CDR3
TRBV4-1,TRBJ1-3,CASSQDEEGHSGNTIYF
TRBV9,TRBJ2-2,CASRAGTGGHTNTGELFF
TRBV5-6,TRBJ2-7,CASSGGLADPLEQYF
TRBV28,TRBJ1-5,CASSLFLGGQGQPQHF
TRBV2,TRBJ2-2,CASSFVTGATGELFF
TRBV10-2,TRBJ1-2,CASSEQGGGGYTF
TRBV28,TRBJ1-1,CASSGSWTEAFF
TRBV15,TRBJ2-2,CATSRERDTGELFF
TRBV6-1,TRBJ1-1,CASSEWAGLNTEAFF
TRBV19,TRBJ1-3,CASRPRTGSGNTIYF
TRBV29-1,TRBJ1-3,CSVVGVAGPGNTIYF
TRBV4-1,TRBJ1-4,CASSQARAGQGFEKLFF
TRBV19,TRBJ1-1,CASNGREGAEAFF
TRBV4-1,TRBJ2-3,CASSQESGGPADTQYF
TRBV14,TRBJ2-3,CASSLQGTDTQYF
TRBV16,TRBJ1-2,CASSQPIFQGAYGYTF
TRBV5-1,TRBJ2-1,CASSPPGQGMLGEFF
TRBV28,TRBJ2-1,CASTTGQASSYNEQFF
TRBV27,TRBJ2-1,CATRPGPWNEQFF
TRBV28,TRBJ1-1,CASSGGQNTEAFF
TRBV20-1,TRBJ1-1,CSARGQGRAFF
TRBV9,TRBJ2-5,CASSVEALGHGGKTQYF
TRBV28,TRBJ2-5,CASSLGRQLTETQYF
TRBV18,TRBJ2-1,CASSPPGLRQYNEQFF
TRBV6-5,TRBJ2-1,CASSYSSGETYNEQFF
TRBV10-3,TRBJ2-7,CAIKRSGDNSYEQYF
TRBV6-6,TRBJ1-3,CASSHRGTTSGNTIYF
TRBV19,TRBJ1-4,CASSIDQGVGVDEKLFF
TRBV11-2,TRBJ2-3,CASSLGTSGGAFTDTQYF
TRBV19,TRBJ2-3,CASSQSRTSGVDTQYF
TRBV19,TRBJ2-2,CASSFRDLYTGELFF
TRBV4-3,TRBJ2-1,CASSQIPDSRGEQFF
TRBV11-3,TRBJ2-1,CASSRSGGDEQFF
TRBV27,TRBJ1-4,CASSLGPTNEKLFF
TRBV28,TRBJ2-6,CASSPLRGSGANVLTF
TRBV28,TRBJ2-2,CASRTPGLAGGAGELFF
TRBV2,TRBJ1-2,CAIQKSRVFYGYTF
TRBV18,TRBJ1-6,CASSPVTDSPLHF
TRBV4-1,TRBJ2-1,CASSPTGTAYNEQFF
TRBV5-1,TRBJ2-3,CASSQQGISTDTQYF
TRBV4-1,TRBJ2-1,CASREHGRDEQFF
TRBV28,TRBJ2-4,CASSHDPGQKNIQYF
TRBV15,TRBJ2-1,CATSRVQRGGYNEQFF